The sample holds many counts of the clone carrying this TCR beta chain. The sample comes from a study of response to subunit inactivated influenza vaccine. The CDR3 runs to 14 residues. The ends were cut back, 1 base at V and 3 bases at J, with 7 bases in the middle. TCRdb fed the RT-PCR reads into MiXCR, producing one record per CDR3 protein. The sample includes roughly 790,000 distinct CDR3 sequences, over 20% of them seen just once. This receptor was identified in a man aged 45-65 years who received an inactivated influenza vaccine. The chain joins TRBV12-3 or TRBV12-4 to TRBJ1-5; D uncertain. The source material was PBMCs from blood, sampled more than 4 days after vaccination. CDR3 sequence: CASSLGGLNQPQHF. DNA for the CDR3: TGTGCCAGCAGTTTAGGTGGGCTCAATCAGCCCCAGCATTTT.